The T cell receptor beta chain under discussion was sequenced for a study of blood T cell repertoires in COVID-19. About the study: From T cells, B-cell-depleted T cells, or PBMCs came the material, which was cDNA or gDNA.

TCRdb's table, derived via immunoSEQ multiplex PCR, lists solely in-frame clones and lacks some. The table shows about 140,000 clones, with approximately 83% occurring only once. The CDR3 extends over 15 amino acids. V was trimmed by 5 bases and J by 4 bases, leaving 17 bases between them. Per germline, CDR1 SGHDN and CDR2 FVKESK. The source material was peripheral blood. This chain connects TRBV14 to TRBJ1-2, with D perhaps matching TRBD1 (5 bases). This TCR came from a human donor in a cohort sampled during active COVID-19. DNA for the CDR3: TGTGCCAGCAGCGAAATAGGACAAAAGGGCTATGGCTACACCTTC. The encoded protein is CASSEIGQKGYGYTF.